A single T cell receptor beta chain is shown here with its context. The data were obtained in a study of CD8+CD57+ T cells in acquired aplastic anemia. On the study more broadly: Sorted CD4+ and CD8+ cells gave an average of about 3 ug of DNA.

CDR3 and TCR beta VDJ profiling relied on a genomic DNA template. MiXCR, run by TCRdb on the reads, gives a single entry per CDR3 protein. The sample holds around 190,000 distinct CDR3 sequences, less than 65% seen once. With 5 bases removed from V and 5 bases from J, the gap between germline ends came to 16 bases. There are 15 residues in the CDR3. Looked up from germline, CDR1 is LGHDT and CDR2 is YNNKEL (reference sequence). Sequenced sample: sorted CD4+, CD8+, or CD8+CD57+ T cells (not recorded which) from PBMCs. The chain couples TRBV3-1 to TRBJ2-1, with D perhaps matching TRBD1 or TRBD2 (6 bases each). The clonotype was recovered from a human donor in good health, serving as a control. The CDR3 loop is CASSVGGSGNNEQFF. The CDR3 DNA reads as TGTGCCAGCAGCGTAGGGGGTAGCGGCAACAATGAGCAGTTCTTC.